The next 7 T cell receptor beta chains were all read from a single sample in a study of blood T cells in healthy people across ages. Primed by a sample-barcoded 5' primer and a J-beta primer mix, a second PCR proceeded for 7 to 11 cycles. Using its own MiXCR run on the 5' RACE reads, TCRdb lists one record per CDR3 protein. The top ten clones hold 18% of a sample with 920,000 or so distinct CDR3 sequences, 35% to 55% of them seen once. Sequencing used blood. The receptors stem from a woman aged 55-70 years in good health.

The chain combines TRBV5-1 with TRBJ2-7; D possibly corresponds to TRBD1 (5 bases). This CDR3 contains 14 residues. V was shortened by 5 bases and J by 0 bases, with 12 bases between the two germline ends. Germline V gene sequence: CDR1 SGHRS, CDR2 YFSETQ. CDR3 protein: CASRTVPLSYEQYF. CDR3 sequence (DNA): TGCGCCAGCAGGACAGTGCCCCTCTCCTACGAGCAGTACTTC.

This clonotype occurred a few times. V and J are TRBV5-1 and TRBJ2-7; weak D call: TRBD2 (5 bases). This CDR3 has 12 amino acids. The germline V and J ends were trimmed by 0 bases and 9 bases, with 10 bases remaining between them. Germline V lookup: CDR1 SGHRS, CDR2 YFSETQ. CDR3 DNA: TGCGCCAGCAGCTTGGTGGGAGATGGGCAGTACTTC. Translation: CASSLVGDGQYF.

The chain carries TRBV6-2 or TRBV6-3 and TRBJ2-1; no definite D call. V lost 4 bases and J 0 bases, leaving 13 bases between the germline ends. The CDR3 covers 16 residues. Germline V gene lookup returns CDR1 MNHEY and CDR2 SVGEGT. DNA of the CDR3: TGTGCCAGCAGTTCGTCCACCACGGTCTCCTACAATGAGCAGTTCTTC. This codes for CASSSSTTVSYNEQFF.

The V call is TRBV7-3, the J call TRBJ2-5; perhaps TRBD2 as D (6 bases). Trimming took 5 bases from V and 3 from J, leaving 16 bases between them. CDR3 length equals 15 residues. CDR1 is SGHTA and CDR2 is FQGTGA in the germline V gene. The CDR3 loop reads CASSPKRVPKETQYF. In DNA, the CDR3 is TGTGCCAGCAGCCCCAAGCGGGTCCCCAAAGAGACCCAGTACTTC.

This clonotype has more than one count but fewer than ten. The rearrangement joins TRBV5-1 to TRBJ2-3; weak D call: TRBD2 (6 bases). V was pared by 4 bases and J by 0 bases, with 18 bases between. Germline V CDR1 and CDR2: SGHRS, YFSETQ. The CDR3 consists of 17 residues. CDR3 amino acids: CASSLGPAGTSTDTQYF. As DNA, the CDR3 is TGCGCCAGCAGCCTAGGGCCGGCCGGGACTAGCACAGATACGCAGTATTTT. The full variable domain, with the rest looked up from reference TRBV5-1 and TRBJ2-3, is KAGVTQTPRYLIKTRGQQVTLSCSPISGHRSVSWYQQTPGQGLQFLFEYFSETQRNKGNFPGRFSGRQFSNSRSEMNVSTLELGDSALYLCASSLGPAGTSTDTQYFGPGTRLTVL.

The chain is built from TRBV11-2 and TRBJ2-3; TRBD1 matches 7 bases. The CDR3 sequence is 17 residues long. The junction had 8 bases not matched to a gene; V was cut back by 0 bases and J by 2 bases. Germline lookup yields CDR1 SGHAT and CDR2 FQNNGV. This CDR3 is CASSLDRSRGFTDTQYF. As DNA, the CDR3 is TGTGCCAGCAGCTTAGATCGGTCCAGGGGGTTCACAGATACGCAGTATTTT.

The genes are TRBV3-1 and TRBJ2-1, with 14 bases lining up with TRBD2. This CDR3 has 16 amino acids. V shed 4 bases and J 11 bases; nucleotides not matched to a gene: 10. Germline V gene lookup returns CDR1 LGHDT and CDR2 YNNKEL (reference sequence). Here the CDR3 reads CASSRGLAGEFIQQFF. The CDR3 DNA is TGTGCCAGCAGCCGGGGACTAGCGGGAGAATTTATACAGCAGTTCTTC.